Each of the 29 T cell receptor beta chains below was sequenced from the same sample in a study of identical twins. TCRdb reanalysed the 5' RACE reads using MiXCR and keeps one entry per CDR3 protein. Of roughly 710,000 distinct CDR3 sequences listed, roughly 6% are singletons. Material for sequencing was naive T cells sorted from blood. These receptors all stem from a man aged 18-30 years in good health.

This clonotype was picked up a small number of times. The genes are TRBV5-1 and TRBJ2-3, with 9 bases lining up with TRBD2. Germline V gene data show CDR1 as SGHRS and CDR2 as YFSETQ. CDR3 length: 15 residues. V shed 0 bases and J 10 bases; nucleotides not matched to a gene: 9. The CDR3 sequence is CASSLALSGSGPQYF. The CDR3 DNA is TGCGCCAGCAGCTTGGCCCTTAGCGGGAGCGGCCCGCAGTATTTT.

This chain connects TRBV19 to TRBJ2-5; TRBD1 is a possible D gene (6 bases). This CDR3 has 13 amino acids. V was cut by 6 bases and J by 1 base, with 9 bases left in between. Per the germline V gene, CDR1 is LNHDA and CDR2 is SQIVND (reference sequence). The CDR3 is CASRDSPQETQYF. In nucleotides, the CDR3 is TGTGCCAGTAGGGACAGCCCCCAAGAGACCCAGTACTTC.

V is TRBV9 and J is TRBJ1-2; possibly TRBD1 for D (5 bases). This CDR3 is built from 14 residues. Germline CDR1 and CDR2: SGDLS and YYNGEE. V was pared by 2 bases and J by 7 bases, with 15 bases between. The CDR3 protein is CASSVSPGIAGYTF. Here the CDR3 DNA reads TGTGCCAGCAGCGTTTCCCCAGGGATCGCTGGCTACACCTTC.

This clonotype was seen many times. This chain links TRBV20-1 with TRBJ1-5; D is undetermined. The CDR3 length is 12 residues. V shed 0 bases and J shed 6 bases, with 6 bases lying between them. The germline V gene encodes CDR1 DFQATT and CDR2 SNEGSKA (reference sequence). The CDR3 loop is CSARDGVQPQHF. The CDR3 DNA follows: TGCAGTGCTAGAGATGGGGTTCAGCCCCAGCATTTT.

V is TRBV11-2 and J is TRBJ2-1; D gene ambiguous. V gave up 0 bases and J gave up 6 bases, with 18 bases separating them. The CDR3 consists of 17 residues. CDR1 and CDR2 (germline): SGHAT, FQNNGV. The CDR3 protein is CASSLEVFSGWGNEQFF. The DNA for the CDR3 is TGTGCCAGCAGCTTAGAGGTTTTTAGTGGGTGGGGCAATGAGCAGTTCTTC.

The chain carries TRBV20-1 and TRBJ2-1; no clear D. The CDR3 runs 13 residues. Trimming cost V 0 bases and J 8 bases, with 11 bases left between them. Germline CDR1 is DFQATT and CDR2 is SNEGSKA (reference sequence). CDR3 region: CSARDSGGHEQFF. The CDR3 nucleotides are TGCAGTGCTAGAGATTCCGGTGGACATGAGCAGTTCTTC.

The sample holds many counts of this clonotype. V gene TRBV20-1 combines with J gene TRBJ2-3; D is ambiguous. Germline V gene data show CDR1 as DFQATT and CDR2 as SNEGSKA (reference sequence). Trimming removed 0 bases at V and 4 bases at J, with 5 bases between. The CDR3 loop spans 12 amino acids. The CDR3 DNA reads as TGCAGTGCTAGAGACCCTTCAGATACGCAGTATTTT. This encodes CSARDPSDTQYF.

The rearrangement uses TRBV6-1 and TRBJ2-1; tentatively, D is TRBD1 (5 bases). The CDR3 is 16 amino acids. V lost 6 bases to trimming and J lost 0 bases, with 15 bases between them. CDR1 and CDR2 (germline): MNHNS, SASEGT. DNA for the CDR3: TGTGCCAGCAGCAGAGACAGACAAAGCTCCTACAATGAGCAGTTCTTC. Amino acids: CASSRDRQSSYNEQFF.

The CDR3: CASSRLGLGGSNEQFF. The CDR3 DNA reads as TGTGCCAGCAGCCGACTAGGACTAGGAGGGTCCAATGAGCAGTTCTTC. This chain uses TRBV28 with TRBJ2-1, with 7 bases fitting TRBD2. Unmatched junction bases numbered 14, after V lost 6 bases and J lost 6 bases. Germline V gene lookup returns CDR1 MDHEN and CDR2 SYDVKM. The CDR3 has 16 amino acids.

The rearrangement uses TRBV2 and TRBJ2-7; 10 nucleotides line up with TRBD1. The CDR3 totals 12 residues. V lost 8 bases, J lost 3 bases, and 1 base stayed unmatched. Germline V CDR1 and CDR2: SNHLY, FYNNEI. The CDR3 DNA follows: TGTGCCAGCGGACAGGGGGTCTACGAGCAGTACGTC. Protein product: CASGQGVYEQYV.

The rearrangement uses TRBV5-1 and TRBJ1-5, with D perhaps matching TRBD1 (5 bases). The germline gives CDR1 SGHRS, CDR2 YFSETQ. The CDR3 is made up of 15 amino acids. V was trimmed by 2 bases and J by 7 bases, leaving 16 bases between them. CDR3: CASSLLGDSTQPQHF. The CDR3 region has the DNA TGCGCCAGCAGCTTACTGGGGGATTCGACACAGCCCCAGCATTTT.

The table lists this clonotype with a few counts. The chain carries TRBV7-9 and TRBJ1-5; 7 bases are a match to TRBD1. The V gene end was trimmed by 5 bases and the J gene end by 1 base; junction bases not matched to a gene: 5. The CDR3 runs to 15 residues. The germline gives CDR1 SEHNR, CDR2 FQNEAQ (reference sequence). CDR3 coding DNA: TGTGCCAGCAGCGGCCAGGGGGTCAGCAATCAGCCCCAGCATTTT. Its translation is CASSGQGVSNQPQHF.

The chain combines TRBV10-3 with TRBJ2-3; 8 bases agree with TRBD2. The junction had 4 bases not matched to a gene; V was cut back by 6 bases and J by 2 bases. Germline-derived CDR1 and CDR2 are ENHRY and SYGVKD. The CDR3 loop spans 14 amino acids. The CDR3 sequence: CAISGGGDTDTQYF. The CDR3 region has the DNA TGTGCCATCAGCGGGGGGGGAGACACAGATACGCAGTATTTT.

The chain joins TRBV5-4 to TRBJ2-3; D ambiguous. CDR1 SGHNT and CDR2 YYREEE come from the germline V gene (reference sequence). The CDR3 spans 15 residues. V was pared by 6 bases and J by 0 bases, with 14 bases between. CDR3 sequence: CASNYRSSSTDTQYF. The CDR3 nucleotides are TGTGCCAGCAACTACAGAAGCTCTAGCACAGATACGCAGTATTTT. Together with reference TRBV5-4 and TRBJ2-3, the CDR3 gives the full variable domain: ETGVTQSPTHLIKTRGQQVTLRCSSQSGHNTVSWYQQALGQGPQFIFQYYREEENGRGNFPPRFSGLQFPNYSSELNVNALELDDSALYLCASNYRSSSTDTQYFGPGTRLTVL.

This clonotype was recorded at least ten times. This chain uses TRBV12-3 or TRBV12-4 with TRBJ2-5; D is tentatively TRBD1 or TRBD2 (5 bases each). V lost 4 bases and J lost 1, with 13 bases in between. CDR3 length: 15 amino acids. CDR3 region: CASSSTRGGQETQYF. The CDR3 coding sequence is TGTGCCAGCAGTTCGACGAGGGGTGGCCAAGAGACCCAGTACTTC.

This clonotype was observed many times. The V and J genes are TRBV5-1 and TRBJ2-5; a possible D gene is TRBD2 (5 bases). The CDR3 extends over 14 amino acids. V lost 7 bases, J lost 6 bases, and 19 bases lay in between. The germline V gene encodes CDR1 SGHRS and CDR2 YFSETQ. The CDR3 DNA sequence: TGCGCCAGCGGCGAAGGACTGTCCCTGAAGACCCAGTACTTC. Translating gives CASGEGLSLKTQYF.

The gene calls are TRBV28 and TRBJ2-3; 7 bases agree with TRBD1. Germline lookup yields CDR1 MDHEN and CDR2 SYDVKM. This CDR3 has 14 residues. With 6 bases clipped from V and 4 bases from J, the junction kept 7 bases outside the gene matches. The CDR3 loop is CASRPTGRPDTQYF. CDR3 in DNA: TGTGCCAGCAGACCGACAGGGCGCCCAGATACGCAGTATTTT.

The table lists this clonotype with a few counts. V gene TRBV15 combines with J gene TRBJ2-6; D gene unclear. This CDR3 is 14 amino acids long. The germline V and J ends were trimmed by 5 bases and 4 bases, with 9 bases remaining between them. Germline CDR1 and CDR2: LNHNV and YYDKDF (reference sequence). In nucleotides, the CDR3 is TGTGCCACCAGCGGTACCGTGGGGGCCAACGTCCTGACTTTC. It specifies CATSGTVGANVLTF.

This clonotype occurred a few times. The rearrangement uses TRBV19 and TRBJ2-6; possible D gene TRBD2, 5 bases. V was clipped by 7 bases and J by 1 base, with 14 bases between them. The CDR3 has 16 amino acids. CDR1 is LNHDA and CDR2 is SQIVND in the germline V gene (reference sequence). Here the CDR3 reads CASNWSRGSGANVLTF. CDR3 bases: TGTGCCAGTAACTGGAGCCGGGGATCTGGGGCCAACGTCCTGACTTTC.

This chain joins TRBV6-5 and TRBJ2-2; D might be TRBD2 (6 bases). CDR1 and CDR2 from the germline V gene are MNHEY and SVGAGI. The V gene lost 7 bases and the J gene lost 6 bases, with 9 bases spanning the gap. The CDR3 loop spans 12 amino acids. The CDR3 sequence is CASTSGSGELFF. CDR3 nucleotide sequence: TGTGCCAGCACGAGCGGGTCCGGGGAGCTGTTTTTT.

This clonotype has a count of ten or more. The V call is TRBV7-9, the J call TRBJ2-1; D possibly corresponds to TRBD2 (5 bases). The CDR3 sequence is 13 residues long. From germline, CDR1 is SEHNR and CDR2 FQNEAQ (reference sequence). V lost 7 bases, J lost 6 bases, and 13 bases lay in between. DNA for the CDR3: TGTGCCAGCACTCGAGGGTTCGGCAATGAGCAGTTCTTC. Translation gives CASTRGFGNEQFF.

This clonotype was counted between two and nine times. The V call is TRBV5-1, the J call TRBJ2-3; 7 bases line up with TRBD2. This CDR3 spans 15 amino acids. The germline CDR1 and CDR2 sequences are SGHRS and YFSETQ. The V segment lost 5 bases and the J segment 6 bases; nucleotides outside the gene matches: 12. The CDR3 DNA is TGCGCCAGCAGACTTACAGGACTAGGGGAGGATACGCAGTATTTT. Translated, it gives CASRLTGLGEDTQYF.

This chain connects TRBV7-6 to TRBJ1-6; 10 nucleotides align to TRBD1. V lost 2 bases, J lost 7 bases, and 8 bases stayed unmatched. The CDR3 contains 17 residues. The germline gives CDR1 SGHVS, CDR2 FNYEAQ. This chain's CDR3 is CASSLMRQGASNSPLHF. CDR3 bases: TGTGCCAGCAGCTTAATGCGACAGGGGGCATCGAATTCACCCCTCCACTTT.

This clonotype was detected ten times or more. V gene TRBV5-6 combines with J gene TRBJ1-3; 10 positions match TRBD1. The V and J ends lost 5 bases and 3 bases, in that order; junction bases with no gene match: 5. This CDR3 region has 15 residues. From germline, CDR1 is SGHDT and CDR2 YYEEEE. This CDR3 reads CASRPGQGHGNTIYF. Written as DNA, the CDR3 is TGTGCCAGCAGGCCGGGACAGGGGCATGGAAACACCATATATTTT.

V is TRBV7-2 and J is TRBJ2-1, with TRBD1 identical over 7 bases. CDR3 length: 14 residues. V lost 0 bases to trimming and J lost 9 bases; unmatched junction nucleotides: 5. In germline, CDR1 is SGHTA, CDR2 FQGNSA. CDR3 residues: CASSLARQGGEQFF. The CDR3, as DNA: TGTGCCAGCAGCTTAGCCCGACAGGGTGGTGAGCAGTTCTTC.

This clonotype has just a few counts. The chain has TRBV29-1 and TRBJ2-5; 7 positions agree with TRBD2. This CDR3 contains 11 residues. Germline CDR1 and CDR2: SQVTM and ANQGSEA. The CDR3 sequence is CTVRGEETQYF. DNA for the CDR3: TGCACGGTCCGGGGGGAAGAGACCCAGTACTTC. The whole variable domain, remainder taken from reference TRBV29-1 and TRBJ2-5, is SAVISQKPSRDICQRGTSLTIQCQVDSQVTMMFWYRQQPGQSLTLIATANQGSEATYESGFVIDKFPISRPNLTFSTLTVSNMSPEDSSIYLCTVRGEETQYFGPGTRLLVL.

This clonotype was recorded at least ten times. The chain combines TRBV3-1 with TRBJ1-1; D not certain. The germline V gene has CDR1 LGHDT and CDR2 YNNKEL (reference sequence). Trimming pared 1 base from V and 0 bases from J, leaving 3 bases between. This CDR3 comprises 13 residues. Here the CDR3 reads CASSQVVNTEAFF. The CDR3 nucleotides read TGTGCCAGCAGCCAAGTGGTGAACACTGAAGCTTTCTTT.

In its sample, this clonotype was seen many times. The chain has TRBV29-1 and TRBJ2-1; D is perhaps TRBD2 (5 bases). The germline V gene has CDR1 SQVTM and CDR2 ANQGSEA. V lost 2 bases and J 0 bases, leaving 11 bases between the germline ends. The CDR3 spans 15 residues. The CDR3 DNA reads TGCAGCGTTGAAACGGGGAAACGCTCCTACAATGAGCAGTTCTTC. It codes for CSVETGKRSYNEQFF.

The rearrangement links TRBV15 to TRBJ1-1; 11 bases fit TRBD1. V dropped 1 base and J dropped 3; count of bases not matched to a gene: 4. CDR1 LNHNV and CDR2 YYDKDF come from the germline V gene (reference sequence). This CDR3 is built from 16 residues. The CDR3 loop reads CATSRGTGGWDTEAFF. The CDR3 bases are TGTGCCACCAGCAGAGGGACAGGGGGCTGGGACACTGAAGCTTTCTTT.